The 21 T cell receptor beta chains reported below all come from one sample, sequenced in a study of blood T cell repertoires in COVID-19 (TCRdb year 2020). Library preparation used the immunoSEQ multiplex PCR assay. In TCRdb, the immuneACCESS table is reduced to in-frame sequences with V and J assigned. These tables do not hold every clone; where another copy was compared, an unresolved V gene accounts for under half, and the others remain unexplained. The sample has 65,000 to 75,000 clones on record, over 70% of them singletons. Approximately 12% of the sample goes to the ten largest clones. Input material: peripheral blood. The receptor set was obtained from a human donor in a cohort sampled during active COVID-19.

This clone occurred once. The rearrangement links TRBV5-5 to TRBJ2-7, with 10 bases aligning to TRBD1. The CDR3 length is 16 residues. Trimming cost V 0 bases and J 5 bases; bases outside gene matches: 8. Germline loops: CDR1 SGHKS, CDR2 YYEKEE (reference sequence). This CDR3 reads CASSLAGQGVWDEQYF. The CDR3 nucleotides are TGTGCCAGCAGCTTGGCCGGACAGGGGGTTTGGGACGAGCAGTACTTC.

This chain links TRBV6-5 with TRBJ1-3; no clear D gene. Germline CDR1 is MNHEY and CDR2 is SVGAGI. The CDR3 runs to 14 residues. V was pared by 7 bases and J by 0 bases, with 10 bases between. The CDR3 DNA is TGTGCCAGCACATCCCTAGGCTCTGGAAACACCATATATTTT. Protein sequence: CASTSLGSGNTIYF.

The V gene is TRBV28, the J gene TRBJ1-1; unclear D gene. CDR3 length: 15 amino acids. V was shortened by 11 bases and J by 0 bases, with 19 bases between the two germline ends. Germline V gene lookup returns CDR1 MDHEN and CDR2 SYDVKM. The CDR3 DNA reads TGTGCCTCCAAGGAGGAGGGCACCATGAACACTGAAGCTTTCTTT. Its protein product is CASKEEGTMNTEAFF.

The chain recombines TRBV7-3 with TRBJ1-5; D may be TRBD1 (5 bases). Per germline, CDR1 SGHTA and CDR2 FQGTGA. The CDR3 runs 16 residues. V was cut by 1 base and J by 7 bases, with 17 bases left in between. DNA for the CDR3: TGTGCCAGCAGCTTAAGCCGCGGGGGGTCGGGCCAGCCCCAGCATTTT. Encoded protein: CASSLSRGGSGQPQHF.

The rearrangement uses TRBV4-3 and TRBJ2-3, with D unclear. Germline V gene lookup returns CDR1 LGHNA and CDR2 YSLEER. This CDR3 is built from 12 residues. Trimming took off 4 bases at V and 4 bases at J, with 6 bases between the two ends. The CDR3 region has the DNA TGCGCCAGCAGCCGTCAGGCAGATACGCAGTATTTT. Protein product: CASSRQADTQYF.

This clone showed up just once. The chain is built from TRBV7-8 and TRBJ1-5; 7 positions match TRBD1. The CDR3 runs to 13 residues. CDR1 and CDR2 from the germline V gene are SGHVS and FQNEAQ. The ends lost 11 bases at V and 4 bases at J; junction bases unmatched: 8. The CDR3 coding sequence is TGTGCCTCGGCCCGGGACAGTAATCAGCCCCAGCATTTT. It translates to CASARDSNQPQHF.

The chain links TRBV5-4 to TRBJ2-2; 8 nucleotides agree with TRBD1. Germline CDR1 and CDR2: SGHNT and YYREEE (reference sequence). The J segment lost 1 base and the V segment lost 0 bases, leaving 2 bases of the junction unmatched. The CDR3 is made up of 16 amino acids. DNA of the CDR3: TGTGCCAGCAGCTTGGCAGGACAGGGGAACACCGGGGAGCTGTTTTTT. Residues: CASSLAGQGNTGELFF.

The chain combines TRBV6-5 with TRBJ1-6, with D possibly TRBD1 on 6 matching bases. This CDR3 has 14 amino acids. V shed 6 bases and J shed 10 bases, with 16 bases lying between them. Germline V gene lookup returns CDR1 MNHEY and CDR2 SVGAGI. Here the CDR3 reads CASRSGQSGSPLHF. CDR3 nucleotides: TGTGCCAGCAGGTCGGGACAATCGGGGTCACCCCTCCACTTT.

This clone was seen a single time. The chain joins TRBV11-2 to TRBJ2-7, with TRBD2 identical over 14 bases. CDR3 length: 17 residues. CDR1 and CDR2 (germline): SGHAT, FQNNGV. After removal of 2 bases from V and 7 bases from J, the junction contained 10 bases not matched to a gene. The DNA for the CDR3 is TGTGCCAGCAGCTTAATTGTCCGGACTAGCGGGGGGAAAGAGCAGTACTTC. This sequence encodes CASSLIVRTSGGKEQYF.

This clone was recorded many times. This sequence joins TRBV4-3 and TRBJ2-1; 10 bases agree with TRBD2. V gave up 0 bases and J gave up 6 bases; unmatched junction bases: 5. The CDR3 has 16 amino acids. Germline values: CDR1 LGHNA, CDR2 YSLEER. The CDR3, as DNA: TGCGCCAGCAGCCAAGAAATAGCGGGAGGACTCAATGAGCAGTTCTTC. Its translation is CASSQEIAGGLNEQFF.

The chain is built from TRBV6-2 or TRBV6-3 and TRBJ1-5; no firm D call. This CDR3 contains 14 residues. Deletions cut 6 bases from V and 6 bases from J, with 15 bases between. The germline CDR1 and CDR2 sequences are MNHEY and SVGEGT. The CDR3 nucleotides read TGTGCCAGCAGCGATGCAGCCGGGTCTCAGCCCCAGCATTTT. Its protein product is CASSDAAGSQPQHF.

The chain has TRBV10-2 and TRBJ2-3; maybe TRBD2 (5 bases). The CDR3 totals 14 residues. CDR1 is WSHSY, CDR2 SAAADI, per germline. Trimming left V 8 bases short and J 2 bases short, with 14 bases between. CDR3 sequence: CASSLRAPTDTQYF. The CDR3 bases are TGCGCCAGCTCGCTGAGGGCCCCCACAGATACGCAGTATTTT.

This sequence joins TRBV9 and TRBJ2-1, with TRBD2 matching 10 bases. The junction had 6 bases not matched to a gene; V was cut back by 4 bases and J by 5 bases. This CDR3 is 15 amino acids long. From germline, CDR1 is SGDLS and CDR2 YYNGEE. CDR3 nucleotide sequence: TGTGCCAGCAGCTCTAGCGGGAGTTACCACAATGAGCAGTTCTTC. The encoded protein is CASSSSGSYHNEQFF. Variable domain in full (rest from reference TRBV9 and TRBJ2-1): DSGVTQTPKHLITATGQRVTLRCSPRSGDLSVYWYQQSLDQGLQFLIQYYNGEERAKGNILERFSAQQFPDLHSELNLSSLELGDSALYFCASSSSGSYHNEQFFGPGTRLTVL.

The chain is built from TRBV18 and TRBJ1-1; D might be TRBD1 (5 bases). CDR1 is KGHSH, CDR2 LQKENI, per germline. This CDR3 contains 14 residues. V gave up 6 bases and J gave up 4 bases, with 15 bases separating them. The DNA for the CDR3 is TGTGCCAGCTCGGGACTCAGGGAGGGCACTGAAGCTTTCTTT. It yields the protein CASSGLREGTEAFF.

This CDR3 reads CASSSGTSGNTGELFF. The CDR3 DNA sequence: TGTGCCAGCAGTTCCGGGACTAGCGGGAACACCGGGGAGCTGTTTTTT. This chain connects TRBV6-5 to TRBJ2-2; TRBD2 agrees at 11 bases. From germline, CDR1 is MNHEY and CDR2 SVGAGI. Unmatched junction bases numbered 2, after V lost 4 bases and J lost 1 base. This CDR3 spans 16 amino acids.

The chain employs TRBV7-2 and TRBJ2-7, with a tentative D call TRBD2 (6 bases). Trimming shortened V by 1 base and J by 0 bases, and 7 bases separated the two germline ends. The germline V gene encodes CDR1 SGHTA and CDR2 FQGNSA. The CDR3 sequence is 14 residues long. In nucleotides, the CDR3 is TGTGCCAGCAGCTTAGGGGGGGACTCCTACGAGCAGTACTTC. Its protein product is CASSLGGDSYEQYF. The entire variable domain, with the rest obtained from reference TRBV7-2 and TRBJ2-7, is as follows: GAGVSQSPSNKVTEKGKDVELRCDPISGHTALYWYRQSLGQGLEFLIYFQGNSAPDKSGLPSDRFSAERTGGSVSTLTIQRTQQEDSAVYLCASSLGGDSYEQYFGPGTRLTVT.

This clone showed up many times. The rearrangement joins TRBV19 to TRBJ1-5; D ambiguous. Germline lookup yields CDR1 LNHDA and CDR2 SQIVND (reference sequence). The CDR3 is made up of 16 amino acids. V shed 0 bases and J shed 0 bases, with 9 bases lying between them. The CDR3 DNA is TGTGCCAGTAGTATAGATCTCGGGGTTAGCAATCAGCCCCAGCATTTT. Protein product: CASSIDLGVSNQPQHF.

This clone was seen once. Written as DNA, the CDR3 is TGTGCCAGCAGCTCCCCGGACAGGGCCTACAATGAGCAGTTCTTC. Its protein product is CASSSPDRAYNEQFF. The rearrangement uses TRBV11-3 and TRBJ2-1; 8 positions match TRBD1. The CDR3 is made up of 15 amino acids. With V trimmed by 4 bases and J by 2 bases, 4 bases remained unmatched. Germline CDR1 SGHNT, CDR2 YENEEA. Using reference TRBV11-3 and TRBJ2-1 for the parts outside the CDR3, the full variable domain is EAGVVQSPRYKIIEKKQPVAFWCNPISGHNTLYWYLQNLGQGPELLIRYENEEAVDDSQLPKDRFSAERLKGVDSTLKIQPAELGDSAVYLCASSSPDRAYNEQFFGPGTRLTVL.

The chain is built from TRBV19 and TRBJ2-2; D perhaps matches TRBD1 (6 bases). This CDR3 is 15 amino acids long. Between the trimmed V and J ends, which lost 5 bases and 5 bases, there was a span of 15 bases. The germline V gene has CDR1 LNHDA and CDR2 SQIVND (reference sequence). The DNA of the CDR3 is TGTGCCAGTAGTTATCTGGACAGAAGTACCGGGGAGCTGTTTTTT. This translates into CASSYLDRSTGELFF. The full variable domain, with the rest looked up from reference TRBV19 and TRBJ2-2, is DGGITQSPKYLFRKEGQNVTLSCEQNLNHDAMYWYRQDPGQGLRLIYYSQIVNDFQKGDIAEGYSVSREKKESFPLTVTSAQKNPTAFYLCASSYLDRSTGELFFGEGSRLTVL.

In this sample, this clone turned up a few times. V is TRBV29-1 and J is TRBJ2-5; D not resolved. The CDR3 is 15 residues long. Trimming removed 3 bases at V and 5 bases at J, with 19 bases between. From germline, CDR1 is SQVTM and CDR2 ANQGSEA. The CDR3 sequence: CSVERGTKEFETQYF. In DNA form, the CDR3 reads TGCAGCGTTGAGAGAGGAACAAAGGAGTTCGAGACCCAGTACTTC.

This chain links TRBV18 with TRBJ1-2; D is uncertain. In germline, CDR1 is KGHSH, CDR2 LQKENI. CDR3 length equals 14 residues. Trimming removed 3 bases at V and 1 base at J, with 9 bases between. CDR3 nucleotides: TGTGCCAGCTCACCTGAACGCAGTAACTATGGCTACACCTTC. It is translated as CASSPERSNYGYTF.